One sample yielded the 24 T cell receptor beta chains listed below, sequenced in a study of cytomegalovirus exposure and HLA in healthy donors. TCRdb's table, derived via immunoSEQ multiplex PCR, lists solely in-frame clones and lacks some. The profile shows about 240,000 clones, approximately 83% of them singletons. The material sequenced was PBMCs. The receptors here all came from a woman aged 25 to 45 in good health and CMV-seropositive.

The genes are TRBV4-1 and TRBJ1-3; D might be TRBD1 (5 bases). V shed 0 bases and J shed 0 bases, with 18 bases lying between them. Germline V gene lookup returns CDR1 MGHRA and CDR2 YSYEKL. The CDR3 is made up of 19 amino acids. For the CDR3, the DNA is TGCGCCAGCAGCCAAGATCAGGGCGTATGGGGCTACTCTGGAAACACCATATATTTT. It specifies CASSQDQGVWGYSGNTIYF.

J is TRBJ2-1 and V is TRBV27; 8 bases fit TRBD2. Germline V lookup: CDR1 MNHEY, CDR2 SMNVEV (reference sequence). CDR3 length: 19 amino acids. V lost 5 bases, J lost 3 bases, and 18 bases stayed unmatched. The CDR3 spells CASSPTRGSGTKYYNEQFF. CDR3 coding DNA: TGTGCCAGCAGTCCTACCCGGGGTAGCGGGACCAAGTACTACAATGAGCAGTTCTTC.

The chain uses TRBV5-4 and TRBJ2-7; D remains ambiguous. V lost 4 bases and J 0 bases, leaving 8 bases between the germline ends. CDR1 is SGHNT and CDR2 is YYREEE in the germline V gene (reference sequence). The CDR3 extends over 13 amino acids. The CDR3 DNA follows: TGTGCCAGCAGCCCTTCGAGCTCCTACGAGCAGTACTTC. Translation: CASSPSSSYEQYF. The entire variable domain, with the rest obtained from reference TRBV5-4 and TRBJ2-7, is as follows: ETGVTQSPTHLIKTRGQQVTLRCSSQSGHNTVSWYQQALGQGPQFIFQYYREEENGRGNFPPRFSGLQFPNYSSELNVNALELDDSALYLCASSPSSSYEQYFGPGTRLTVT.

This clone was counted only a few times. The chain employs TRBV6-1 and TRBJ2-7, with a possible D match to TRBD2 (5 bases). Per the germline V gene, CDR1 is MNHNS and CDR2 is SASEGT. Trimming took 3 bases from V and 6 from J, leaving 12 bases between them. This CDR3 comprises 13 residues. Here the CDR3 DNA reads TGTGCCAGCAGTGAGGCGCCGAGGGCCGAGCAGTACTTC. The encoded protein is CASSEAPRAEQYF.

V usage is TRBV27 and J usage is TRBJ1-4; 9 nucleotides agree with TRBD1. V shed 5 bases and J 5 bases; nucleotides not matched to a gene: 6. CDR3 size: 15 residues. Germline assignment: CDR1 MNHEY and CDR2 SMNVEV (reference sequence). CDR3 region: CASSPPGQGNEKLFF. In nucleotides, the CDR3 is TGTGCCAGCAGTCCGCCGGGACAGGGAAATGAAAAACTGTTTTTT.

This rearrangement joins TRBV11-2 to TRBJ1-2; TRBD1 is a possible D gene (5 bases). The length of the CDR3 is 14 residues. Germline V gene data show CDR1 as SGHAT and CDR2 as FQNNGV. V was trimmed by 1 base and J by 2 bases, leaving 8 bases between them. DNA of the CDR3: TGTGCCAGCAGCTTAGGTGGGGGGAACTATGGCTACACCTTC. Amino acid sequence: CASSLGGGNYGYTF.

CDR3 DNA: TGTGCCAGCAGTTGGACTTGGTCCTACAATGAGCAGTTCTTC. It specifies CASSWTWSYNEQFF. V gene TRBV5-6 combines with J gene TRBJ2-1, with a tentative D call TRBD2 (5 bases). The V end was cut by 5 bases, the J end by 1 base, with 10 bases between. This CDR3 comprises 14 residues. Germline lookup yields CDR1 SGHDT and CDR2 YYEEEE.

The genes are TRBV30 and TRBJ2-3; TRBD1 matches 9 bases. The CDR3 is 13 amino acids. Germline V gene sequence: CDR1 GTSNPN, CDR2 SVGIG (reference sequence). Germline trimming cut 2 bases from V and 8 bases from J; bases unmatched to any gene: 5. CDR3 bases: TGTGCCTGGAGTCGGGACAGGGAAGGTACGCAGTATTTT. It yields the protein CAWSRDREGTQYF.

This sequence joins TRBV7-6 and TRBJ2-7, with 13 bases fitting TRBD2. Losses at the gene ends were 2 bases for V and 3 bases for J; bases not matched to a gene: 4. Germline V lookup: CDR1 SGHVS, CDR2 FNYEAQ. This CDR3 has 16 amino acids. Here the CDR3 DNA reads TGTGCCAGCAGCTTACAAGGACTAGCGGGAGTCTACGAGCAGTACTTC. It specifies CASSLQGLAGVYEQYF.

This chain links TRBV7-2 with TRBJ1-5, with D unresolved. Germline-derived CDR1 and CDR2 are SGHTA and FQGNSA. The germline V and J ends were trimmed by 6 bases and 2 bases, with 17 bases remaining between them. The CDR3 totals 16 residues. As DNA, the CDR3 is TGTGCCAGCAGTCGGCGCTTCTCTGGAGGCAATCAGCCCCAGCATTTT. It encodes CASSRRFSGGNQPQHF. Drawing the rest from reference TRBV7-2 and TRBJ1-5, the complete variable domain is GAGVSQSPSNKVTEKGKDVELRCDPISGHTALYWYRQSLGQGLEFLIYFQGNSAPDKSGLPSDRFSAERTGGSVSTLTIQRTQQEDSAVYLCASSRRFSGGNQPQHFGDGTRLSIL.

Here the CDR3 reads CASSPSGNRDEQFF. DNA of the CDR3: TGTGCCAGCAGCCCAAGCGGGAATCGGGATGAGCAGTTCTTC. The V and J genes are TRBV4-2 and TRBJ2-1, with 7 bases matching TRBD2. Germline V gene data show CDR1 as LGHNA and CDR2 as YNFKEQ. Unmatched junction bases numbered 8, after V lost 4 bases and J lost 8 bases. The CDR3 is made up of 14 amino acids.

The chain couples TRBV18 to TRBJ1-2; D not resolved. Germline CDR1 and CDR2: KGHSH and LQKENI. Trimming removed 3 bases from V and 4 bases from J, with 9 bases in between. This CDR3 spans 13 amino acids. The CDR3 bases are TGTGCCAGCTCACCGCGAGATGCCTATGGCTACACCTTC. As protein: CASSPRDAYGYTF.

This chain uses TRBV29-1 with TRBJ2-7; a weak D match, TRBD2 (6 bases). The CDR3 is 11 residues long. The V gene's germline CDR1 is SQVTM and CDR2 ANQGSEA. With 6 bases removed from V and 3 bases from J, the gap between germline ends came to 9 bases. Here the CDR3 DNA reads TGCAGCGTCGAGGGACTCTACGAGCAGTACTTC. It codes for CSVEGLYEQYF.

The chain links TRBV5-1 to TRBJ2-2; 9 bases match TRBD1. The junction had 3 bases not matched to a gene; V was cut back by 0 bases and J by 6 bases. This CDR3 contains 15 residues. The V gene's germline CDR1 is SGHRS and CDR2 YFSETQ. Here the CDR3 reads CASSLETGGAGELFF. The CDR3 DNA is TGCGCCAGCAGCTTGGAGACAGGGGGTGCCGGGGAGCTGTTTTTT.

CDR3 DNA sequence: TGTGCCAGCAGTTTAGGGGGAGGGACTAGCGGGAGCTACGAGCAGTACTTC. It specifies CASSLGGGTSGSYEQYF. This chain connects TRBV27 to TRBJ2-7, with 14 bases identical to TRBD2. Germline CDR1 reads MNHEY; CDR2 reads SMNVEV (reference sequence). V dropped 2 bases and J dropped 3; count of bases not matched to a gene: 6. CDR3 length equals 17 residues.

This clone was found once. This chain uses TRBV6-5 with TRBJ2-5; D unclear. Trimming took off 5 bases at V and 4 bases at J, with 14 bases between the two ends. Germline CDR1 is MNHEY and CDR2 is SVGAGI. The CDR3 length is 14 residues. In nucleotides, the CDR3 is TGTGCCAGCAGTAGAACTCCGGCAGGAGAGACCCAGTACTTC. It encodes CASSRTPAGETQYF.

This clone has just one count. The chain has TRBV5-8 and TRBJ2-7; a possible D gene is TRBD1 (5 bases). V dropped 1 base and J dropped 6 bases, with 14 bases sitting between them. Per the germline V gene, CDR1 is SGHTS and CDR2 is YDEGEE. The CDR3 has 14 amino acids. CDR3 coding DNA: TGTGCCAGCAGCTTGCAGGGATATACGGGCGAGCAGTACTTC. As protein: CASSLQGYTGEQYF.

The chain links TRBV7-9 to TRBJ2-2, with 7 bases fitting TRBD2. The CDR3 extends over 16 amino acids. Germline trimming cut 2 bases from V and 4 bases from J; bases unmatched to any gene: 7. CDR1 and CDR2 (germline): SEHNR, FQNEAQ (reference sequence). CDR3 region: CASSLSGGSGTGELFF. DNA for the CDR3: TGTGCCAGCAGCTTATCGGGAGGCTCGGGCACCGGGGAGCTGTTTTTT.

V usage is TRBV9 and J usage is TRBJ2-7, with no clear D. The CDR3 runs to 15 residues. CDR1 SGDLS and CDR2 YYNGEE come from the germline V gene. V dropped 0 bases and J dropped 5 bases, with 15 bases sitting between them. CDR3 residues: CASSVGPSFRDEQYF. The CDR3 DNA is TGTGCCAGCAGCGTAGGCCCCTCTTTTCGGGACGAGCAGTACTTC.

This chain links TRBV5-1 with TRBJ2-7, with 7 bases that match TRBD2. V gave up 0 bases and J gave up 3 bases; unmatched junction bases: 3. Germline V gives CDR1 SGHRS, CDR2 YFSETQ. This CDR3 has 14 amino acids. Here the CDR3 DNA reads TGCGCCAGCAGCTTGGTAAGCGGGGTCTACGAGCAGTACTTC. Its protein is CASSLVSGVYEQYF. Filled out from reference TRBV5-1 and TRBJ2-7, the complete variable domain reads KAGVTQTPRYLIKTRGQQVTLSCSPISGHRSVSWYQQTPGQGLQFLFEYFSETQRNKGNFPGRFSGRQFSNSRSEMNVSTLELGDSALYLCASSLVSGVYEQYFGPGTRLTVT.

The J gene is TRBJ1-5, the V gene TRBV19; 7 nucleotides align to TRBD1. Trimming took 3 bases from V and 1 from J; bases not matched to a gene: 3. Looked up from germline, CDR1 is LNHDA and CDR2 is SQIVND (reference sequence). This CDR3 has 15 residues. As DNA, the CDR3 is TGTGCCAGTAGTATGGGGGACAGAAGCAATCAGCCCCAGCATTTT. Translating it yields CASSMGDRSNQPQHF.

The V call is TRBV13, the J call TRBJ1-2, with 7 bases that match TRBD1. V was clipped by 7 bases and J by 3 bases; unmatched bases: 11. CDR1 and CDR2 from the germline V gene are PRHDT and FYEKMQ (reference sequence). The CDR3 runs to 15 residues. CDR3 loop: CASKRALQGDYGYTF. CDR3 coding DNA: TGTGCCAGCAAACGGGCCCTTCAGGGGGACTATGGCTACACCTTC. The full variable domain, in which reference TRBV13 and TRBJ1-2 provide the parts outside the CDR3, is AAGVIQSPRHLIKEKRETATLKCYPIPRHDTVYWYQQGPGQDPQFLISFYEKMQSDKGSIPDRFSAQQFSDYHSELNMSSLELGDSALYFCASKRALQGDYGYTFGSGTRLTVV.

V and J are TRBV4-1 and TRBJ2-7; TRBD2 aligns across 12 bases. Germline CDR1 and CDR2: MGHRA and YSYEKL. V lost 0 bases, J lost 6 bases, and 6 bases stayed unmatched. The CDR3 extends over 16 amino acids. The CDR3 DNA is TGCGCCAGCAGCCAAGAAGTTCTAGCGGGAGGGCCCGAGCAGTACTTC. Residues: CASSQEVLAGGPEQYF.

The gene calls are TRBV11-3 and TRBJ2-1; 7 bases align to TRBD2. This CDR3 contains 15 residues. Trimming took 4 bases from V and 2 from J; bases not matched to a gene: 5. CDR1 and CDR2 from the germline V gene are SGHNT and YENEEA. The CDR3 bases are TGTGCCAGCAGCTCGGGAGGTGGAGCCTACAATGAGCAGTTCTTC. It codes for CASSSGGGAYNEQFF.